The clone carrying this TCR beta chain occurred a few times. Its antigen is not known. This entry belongs to a study of T-cell reconstitution after alpha-beta-depleted transplantation in children. Construction of the TCRbeta library involved unique molecular identifiers. TCRdb re-called the PCR reads with MiXCR, one entry per CDR3 protein. In the table there are fewer than 700,000 distinct CDR3 sequences, 13% of which are singletons. Study-level results: There were reportedly several hundred expanded graft clones from which alpha-beta T cells came about two months after transplant. The origin of high day-60 TCRbeta diversity in some patients lay in surviving recipient T cells and thymic progenitors. By one year post-transplant, T-cell counts and diversity largely arose from T cells that were newly produced.

Germline V CDR1 and CDR2: SQVTM, ANQGSEA. Trimming cost V 7 bases and J 8 bases, with 17 bases left between them. The CDR3 has 12 amino acids. The source is a male patient aged 10 to 17 who had a stem cell transplant for acute myeloid leukemia, so the T cells may come from the graft donor. This chain connects TRBV29-1 to TRBJ1-2, with D maybe TRBD1 (6 bases). The sample in question was PBMCs, mostly from graft donor cells, obtained 360 days after TCRalphabeta/CD19-depleted stem cell transplant. The CDR3 DNA reads TGCAGCGCCGATTCCAGGGGATTAGGCTACACCTTC. Protein product: CSADSRGLGYTF.